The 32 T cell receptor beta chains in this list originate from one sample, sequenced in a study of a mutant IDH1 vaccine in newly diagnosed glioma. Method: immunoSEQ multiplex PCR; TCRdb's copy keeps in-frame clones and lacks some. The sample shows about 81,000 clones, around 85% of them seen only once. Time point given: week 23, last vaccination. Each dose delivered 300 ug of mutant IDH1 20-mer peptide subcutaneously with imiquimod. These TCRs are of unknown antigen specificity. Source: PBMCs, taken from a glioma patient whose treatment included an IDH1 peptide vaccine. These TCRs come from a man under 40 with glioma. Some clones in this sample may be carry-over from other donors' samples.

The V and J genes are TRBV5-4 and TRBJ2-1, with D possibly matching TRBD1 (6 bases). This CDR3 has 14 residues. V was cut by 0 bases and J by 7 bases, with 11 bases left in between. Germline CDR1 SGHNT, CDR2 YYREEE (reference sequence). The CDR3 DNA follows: TGTGCCAGCAGCTTGGGGGGCAGGGGTAATGAGCAGTTCTTC. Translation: CASSLGGRGNEQFF.

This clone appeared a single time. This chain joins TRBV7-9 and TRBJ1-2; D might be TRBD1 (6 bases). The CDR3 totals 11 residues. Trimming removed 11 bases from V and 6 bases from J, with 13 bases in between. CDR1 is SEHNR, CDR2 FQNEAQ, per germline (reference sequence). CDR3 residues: CAGEQGNGYTF. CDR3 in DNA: TGTGCCGGGGAACAGGGAAATGGCTACACCTTC.

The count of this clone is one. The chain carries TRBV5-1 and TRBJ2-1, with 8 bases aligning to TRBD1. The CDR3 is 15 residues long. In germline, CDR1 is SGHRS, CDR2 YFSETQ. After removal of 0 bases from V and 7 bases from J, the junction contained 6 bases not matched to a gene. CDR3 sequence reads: CASSLEVTGENEQFF. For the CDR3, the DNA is TGCGCCAGCAGCTTGGAGGTGACAGGGGAAAATGAGCAGTTCTTC.

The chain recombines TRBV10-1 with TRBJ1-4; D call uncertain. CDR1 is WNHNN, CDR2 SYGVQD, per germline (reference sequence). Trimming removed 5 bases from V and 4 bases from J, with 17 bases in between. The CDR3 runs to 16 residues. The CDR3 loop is CASSSPHASGNEKLFF. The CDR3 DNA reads TGCGCCAGCAGTTCTCCCCACGCCTCGGGTAATGAAAAACTGTTTTTT.

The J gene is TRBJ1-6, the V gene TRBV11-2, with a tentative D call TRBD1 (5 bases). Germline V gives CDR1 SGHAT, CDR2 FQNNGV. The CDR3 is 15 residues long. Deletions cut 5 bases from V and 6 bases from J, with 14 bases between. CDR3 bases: TGTGCCAGCAGCCTACGGGGGGTGGGTAATTCACCCCTCCACTTT. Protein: CASSLRGVGNSPLHF.

This CDR3 reads CASSSSLSVVVDTQYF. CDR3 in DNA: TGTGCCAGCAGCTCGTCCTTATCGGTCGTTGTAGATACGCAGTATTTT. This chain connects TRBV5-8 to TRBJ2-3; D not certain. The V gene lost 3 bases and the J gene lost 5 bases, with 19 bases spanning the gap. The CDR3 runs 16 residues. Germline-derived CDR1 and CDR2 are SGHTS and YDEGEE.

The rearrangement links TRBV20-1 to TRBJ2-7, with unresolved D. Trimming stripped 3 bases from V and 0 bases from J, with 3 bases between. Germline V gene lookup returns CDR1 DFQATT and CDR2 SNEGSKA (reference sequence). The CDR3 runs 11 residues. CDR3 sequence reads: CSASTSYEQYF. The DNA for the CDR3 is TGCAGTGCTAGCACCTCCTACGAGCAGTACTTC.

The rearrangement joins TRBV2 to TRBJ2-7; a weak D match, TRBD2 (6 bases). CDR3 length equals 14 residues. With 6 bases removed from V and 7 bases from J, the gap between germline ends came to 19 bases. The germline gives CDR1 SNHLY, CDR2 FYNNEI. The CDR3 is CASRGGRGLWEQYF. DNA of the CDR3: TGTGCCAGCAGGGGGGGACGAGGCCTCTGGGAGCAGTACTTC. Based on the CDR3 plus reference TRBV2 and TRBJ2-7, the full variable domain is EPEVTQTPSHQVTQMGQEVILRCVPISNHLYFYWYRQILGQKVEFLVSFYNNEISEKSEIFDDQFSVERPDGSNFTLKIRSTKLEDSAMYFCASRGGRGLWEQYFGPGTRLTVT.

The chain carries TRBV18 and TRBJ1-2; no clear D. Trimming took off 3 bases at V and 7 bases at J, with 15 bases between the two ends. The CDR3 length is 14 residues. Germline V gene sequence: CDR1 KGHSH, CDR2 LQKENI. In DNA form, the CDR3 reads TGTGCCAGCTCACCCAGCAACACTGAATTTGGCTACACCTTC. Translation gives CASSPSNTEFGYTF.

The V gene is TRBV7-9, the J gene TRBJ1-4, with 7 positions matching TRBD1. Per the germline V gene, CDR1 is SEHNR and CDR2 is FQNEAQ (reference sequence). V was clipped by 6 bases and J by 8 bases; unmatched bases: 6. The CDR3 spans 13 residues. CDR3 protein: CASSYRGGEKLFF. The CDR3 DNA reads TGTGCCAGCAGTTACAGGGGTGGCGAAAAACTGTTTTTT. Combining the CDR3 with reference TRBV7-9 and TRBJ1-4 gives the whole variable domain DTGVSQNPRHKITKRGQNVTFRCDPISEHNRLYWYRQTLGQGPEFLTYFQNEAQLEKSRLLSDRFSAERPKGSFSTLEIQRTEQGDSAMYLCASSYRGGEKLFFGSGTQLSVL.

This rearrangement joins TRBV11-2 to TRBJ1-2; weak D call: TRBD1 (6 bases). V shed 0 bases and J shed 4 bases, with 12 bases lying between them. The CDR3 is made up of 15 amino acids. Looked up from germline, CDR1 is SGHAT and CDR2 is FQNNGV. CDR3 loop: CASSLDRMGAYGYTF. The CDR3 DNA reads TGTGCCAGCAGCTTAGATCGGATGGGGGCCTATGGCTACACCTTC.

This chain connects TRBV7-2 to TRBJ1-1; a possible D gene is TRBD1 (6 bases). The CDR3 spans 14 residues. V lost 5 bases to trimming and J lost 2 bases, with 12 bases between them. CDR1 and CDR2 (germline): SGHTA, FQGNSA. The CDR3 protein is CASSLHRENTEAFF. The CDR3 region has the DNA TGTGCCAGCAGCCTACACAGGGAAAACACTGAAGCTTTCTTT.

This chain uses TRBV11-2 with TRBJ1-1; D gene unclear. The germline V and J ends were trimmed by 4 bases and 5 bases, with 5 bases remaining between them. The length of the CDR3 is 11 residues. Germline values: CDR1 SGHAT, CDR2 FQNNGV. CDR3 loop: CASSSITEAFF. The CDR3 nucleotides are TGTGCCAGCAGCTCAATTACTGAAGCTTTCTTT.

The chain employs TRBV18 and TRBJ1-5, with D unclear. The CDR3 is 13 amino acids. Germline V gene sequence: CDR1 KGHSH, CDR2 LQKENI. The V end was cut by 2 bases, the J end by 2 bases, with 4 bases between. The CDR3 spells CASSPFRNQPQHF. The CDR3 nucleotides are TGTGCCAGCTCACCATTCCGCAATCAGCCCCAGCATTTT.

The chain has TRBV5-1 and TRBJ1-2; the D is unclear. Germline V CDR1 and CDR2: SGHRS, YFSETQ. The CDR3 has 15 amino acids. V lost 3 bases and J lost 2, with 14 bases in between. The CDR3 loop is CASSYYNAENYGYTF. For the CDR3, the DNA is TGCGCCAGCAGCTACTATAACGCAGAGAACTATGGCTACACCTTC.

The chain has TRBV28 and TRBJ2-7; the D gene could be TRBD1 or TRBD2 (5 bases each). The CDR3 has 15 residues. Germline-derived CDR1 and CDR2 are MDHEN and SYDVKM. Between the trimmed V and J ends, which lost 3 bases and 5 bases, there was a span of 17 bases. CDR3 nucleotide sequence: TGTGCCAGCAGTTTCCGGGACGGCGCGTTTGACGAGCAGTACTTC. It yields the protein CASSFRDGAFDEQYF.

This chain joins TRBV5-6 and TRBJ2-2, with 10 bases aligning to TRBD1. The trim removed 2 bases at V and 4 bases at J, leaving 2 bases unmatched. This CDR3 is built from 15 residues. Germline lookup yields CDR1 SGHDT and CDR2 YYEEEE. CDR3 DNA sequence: TGTGCCAGCAGCTTCGGGACAGGGGTCACCGGGGAGCTGTTTTTT. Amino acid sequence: CASSFGTGVTGELFF.

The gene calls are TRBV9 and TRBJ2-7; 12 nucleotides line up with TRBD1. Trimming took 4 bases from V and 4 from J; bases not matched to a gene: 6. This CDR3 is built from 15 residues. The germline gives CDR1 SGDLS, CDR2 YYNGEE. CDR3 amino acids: CASSLGTGGGYEQYF. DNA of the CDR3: TGTGCCAGCAGCCTTGGGACAGGGGGCGGGTACGAGCAGTACTTC.

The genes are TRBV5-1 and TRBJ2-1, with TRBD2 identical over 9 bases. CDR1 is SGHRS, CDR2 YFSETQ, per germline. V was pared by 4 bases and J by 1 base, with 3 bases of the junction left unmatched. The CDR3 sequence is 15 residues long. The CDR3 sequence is CASSTGLASYNEQFF. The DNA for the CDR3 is TGCGCCAGCAGCACCGGACTAGCGTCCTACAATGAGCAGTTCTTC.

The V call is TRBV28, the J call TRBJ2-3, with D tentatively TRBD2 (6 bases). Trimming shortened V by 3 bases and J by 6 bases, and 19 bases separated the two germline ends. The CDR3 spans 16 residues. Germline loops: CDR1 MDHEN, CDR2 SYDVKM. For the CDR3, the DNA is TGTGCCAGCAGTTTTTCCCCGGGACTCGCAGGGGATACGCAGTATTTT. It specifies CASSFSPGLAGDTQYF.

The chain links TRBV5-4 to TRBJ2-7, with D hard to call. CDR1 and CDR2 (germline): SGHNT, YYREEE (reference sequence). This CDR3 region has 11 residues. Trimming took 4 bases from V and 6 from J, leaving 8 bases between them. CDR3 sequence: CASSLRGEQYF. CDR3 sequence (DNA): TGTGCCAGCAGCCTGCGCGGCGAGCAGTACTTC.

In DNA, the CDR3 is TGCGCCAGCAGCCAGGACTCTAGGGGGGGCGCCAATGGGCAGTATTTT. Its protein is CASSQDSRGGANGQYF. V and J are TRBV4-3 and TRBJ2-3; D perhaps matches TRBD2 (7 bases). V gave up 3 bases and J gave up 11 bases, with 24 bases separating them. This CDR3 is built from 16 residues. CDR1 is LGHNA, CDR2 YSLEER, per germline.

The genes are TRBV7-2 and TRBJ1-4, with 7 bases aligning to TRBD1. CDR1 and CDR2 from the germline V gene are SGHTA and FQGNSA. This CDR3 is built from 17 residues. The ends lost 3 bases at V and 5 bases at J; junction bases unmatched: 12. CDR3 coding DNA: TGTGCCAGCAGCTTCGGACCTCCAGGGGGGCTAAATGAAAAACTGTTTTTT. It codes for CASSFGPPGGLNEKLFF.

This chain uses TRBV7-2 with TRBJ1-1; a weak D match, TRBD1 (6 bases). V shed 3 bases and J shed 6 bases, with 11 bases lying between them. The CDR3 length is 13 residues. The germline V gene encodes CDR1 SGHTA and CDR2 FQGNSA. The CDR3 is CASSFRGGPEAFF. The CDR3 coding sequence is TGTGCCAGCAGCTTTAGGGGGGGGCCTGAAGCTTTCTTT.

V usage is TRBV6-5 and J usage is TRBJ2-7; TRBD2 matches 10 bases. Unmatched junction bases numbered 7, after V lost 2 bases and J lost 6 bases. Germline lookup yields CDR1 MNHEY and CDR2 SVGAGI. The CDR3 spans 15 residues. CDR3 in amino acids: CASSYKPGLASEQYF. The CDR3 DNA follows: TGTGCCAGCAGTTACAAGCCGGGACTAGCGTCCGAGCAGTACTTC.

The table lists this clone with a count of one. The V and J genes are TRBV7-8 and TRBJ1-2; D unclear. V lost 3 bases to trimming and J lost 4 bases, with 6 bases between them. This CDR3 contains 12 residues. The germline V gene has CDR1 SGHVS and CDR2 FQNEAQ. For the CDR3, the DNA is TGTGCCAGCAGCTTTGAAGGCTATGGCTACACCTTC. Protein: CASSFEGYGYTF.

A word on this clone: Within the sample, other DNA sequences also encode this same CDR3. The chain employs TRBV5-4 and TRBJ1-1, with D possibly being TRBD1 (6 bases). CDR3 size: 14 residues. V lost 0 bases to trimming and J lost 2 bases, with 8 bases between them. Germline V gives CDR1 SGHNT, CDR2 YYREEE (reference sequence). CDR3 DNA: TGTGCCAGCAGCTTGGACAGGGTAAACACTGAAGCTTTCTTT. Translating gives CASSLDRVNTEAFF. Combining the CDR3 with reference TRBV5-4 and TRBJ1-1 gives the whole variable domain ETGVTQSPTHLIKTRGQQVTLRCSSQSGHNTVSWYQQALGQGPQFIFQYYREEENGRGNFPPRFSGLQFPNYSSELNVNALELDDSALYLCASSLDRVNTEAFFGQGTRLTVV.

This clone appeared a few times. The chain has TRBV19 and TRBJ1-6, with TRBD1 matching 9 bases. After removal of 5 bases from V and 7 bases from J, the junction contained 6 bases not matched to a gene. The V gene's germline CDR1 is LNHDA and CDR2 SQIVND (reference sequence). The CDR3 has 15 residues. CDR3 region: CASSFRTGVNSPLHF. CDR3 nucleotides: TGTGCCAGTAGTTTCCGGACAGGGGTGAATTCACCCCTCCACTTT.

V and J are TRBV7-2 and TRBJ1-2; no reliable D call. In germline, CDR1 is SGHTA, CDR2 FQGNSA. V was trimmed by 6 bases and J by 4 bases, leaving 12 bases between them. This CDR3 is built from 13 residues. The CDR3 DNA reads TGTGCCAGCAGTCAACTTGGACCCTATGGCTACACCTTC. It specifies CASSQLGPYGYTF.

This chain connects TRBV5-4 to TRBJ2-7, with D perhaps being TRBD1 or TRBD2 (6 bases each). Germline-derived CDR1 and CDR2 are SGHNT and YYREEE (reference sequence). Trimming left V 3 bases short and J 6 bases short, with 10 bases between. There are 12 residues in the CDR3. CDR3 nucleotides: TGTGCCAGCAGCTGGGGGGCGGGCGAGCAGTACTTC. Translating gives CASSWGAGEQYF.

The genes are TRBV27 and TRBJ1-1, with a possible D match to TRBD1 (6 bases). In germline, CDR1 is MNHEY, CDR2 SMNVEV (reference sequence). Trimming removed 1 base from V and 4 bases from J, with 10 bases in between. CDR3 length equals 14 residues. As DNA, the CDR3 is TGTGCCAGCAGTTTATATGGGGGGGCCACTGAAGCTTTCTTT. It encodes CASSLYGGATEAFF.

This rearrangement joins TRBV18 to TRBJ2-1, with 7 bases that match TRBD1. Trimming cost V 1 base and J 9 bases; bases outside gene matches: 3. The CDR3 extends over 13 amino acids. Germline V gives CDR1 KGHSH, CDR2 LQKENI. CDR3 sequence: CASSPQGAVEQFF. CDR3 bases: TGTGCCAGCTCACCACAGGGGGCCGTTGAGCAGTTCTTC.